This TCR beta chain was identified during a study of T cells in tuberculosis. Clones were sequenced by immunoSEQ multiplex PCR, and TCRdb holds only the in-frame ones, with some missing. The sample includes 55,000 to 65,000 clones, around 86% seen only once; the top ten take 9.5% to 15%. Trimming shortened V by 4 bases and J by 1 base, and 13 bases separated the two germline ends. Looked up from germline, CDR1 is LNHDA and CDR2 is SQIVND (reference sequence). This CDR3 region has 15 residues. This clone was counted once. After thawing and overnight rest, PBMC were stained with GMM-loaded CD1B tetramer, viability dye and anti-CD3 for sorting. C32 glucose monomycolate from Rhodococcus equi was loaded onto the CD1B tetramers.

The source is an adult woman with latent tuberculosis. The sequencing input was CD1b-GMM tetramer-negative cells sorted from PBMCs. The rearrangement joins TRBV19 to TRBJ1-1; D perhaps matches TRBD1 (5 bases). The CDR3 loop reads CASSKSRGQNTEAFF. The DNA of the CDR3 is TGTGCCAGTAGTAAGTCTAGGGGCCAGAACACTGAAGCTTTCTTT.